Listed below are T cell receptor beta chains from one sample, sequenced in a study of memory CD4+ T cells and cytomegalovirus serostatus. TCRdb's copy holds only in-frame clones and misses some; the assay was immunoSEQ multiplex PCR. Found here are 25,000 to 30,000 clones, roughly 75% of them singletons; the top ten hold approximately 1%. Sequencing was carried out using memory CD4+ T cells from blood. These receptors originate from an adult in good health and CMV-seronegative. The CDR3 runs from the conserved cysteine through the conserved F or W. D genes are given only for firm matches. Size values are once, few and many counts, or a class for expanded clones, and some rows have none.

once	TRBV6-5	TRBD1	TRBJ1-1	TGTGCCAGCAGTTACTCACCGGGACAGGGGCGATTTAAGGCTTTCTTT	CASSYSPGQGRFKAFF
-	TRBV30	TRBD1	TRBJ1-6	TGTGCCTGGGGGACAGGGGGGAATTCACCCCTCCACTTT	CAWGTGGNSPLHF
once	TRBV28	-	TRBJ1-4	TGTGCCAGCAGTGCTCGGACAGCAACTAATGAAAAACTGTTTTTT	CASSARTATNEKLFF
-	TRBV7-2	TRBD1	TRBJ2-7	TGTGCCAGCAGACCGGGACAGGGTTCCTACGAGCAGTACTTC	CASRPGQGSYEQYF
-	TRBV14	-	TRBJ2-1	TGTGCCAGCAGCCAATGGTCCGGACTGAGCTCCTACAATGAGCAGTTCTTC	CASSQWSGLSSYNEQFF
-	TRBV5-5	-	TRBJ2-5	TGTGCCAGCAGTGACGCCAGGTCCACTTCAGAGACCCAGTACTTC	CASSDARSTSETQYF
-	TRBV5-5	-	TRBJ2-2	TGTGCCAGCAGCTTGAATCCCGTCTCGGCCAACACCGGGGAGCTGTTTTTT	CASSLNPVSANTGELFF
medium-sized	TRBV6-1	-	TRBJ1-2	TGTGCCAGCAGTGTTTCGGTAGGAGGCTACACCTTC	CASSVSVGGYTF
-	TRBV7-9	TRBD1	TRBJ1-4	TGTGCCAGCAGCCTTGGACAGGGTGATGAAAAACTGTTTTTT	CASSLGQGDEKLFF
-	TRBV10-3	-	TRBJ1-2	TGTGCCATCAGTGAGTCGTTCAGTAACTATGGCTACACCTTC	CAISESFSNYGYTF
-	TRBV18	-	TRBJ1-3	TGTGCCAGCTCACCACCAGCGGGGAACTTAAACACCATATATTTT	CASSPPAGNLNTIYF
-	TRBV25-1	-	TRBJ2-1	TGTGCCAGCAGTGAATACGGCAGGGAGCAGTTCTTC	CASSEYGREQFF
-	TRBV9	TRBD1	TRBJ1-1	TGTGCCAGCAGCGCCCCCTCCGGGACAGCGAACACTGAAGCTTTCTTT	CASSAPSGTANTEAFF
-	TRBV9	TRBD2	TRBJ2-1	TGTGCCAGCAGCTATACCCCAGACCCAAGCGGGGTTTACAATGAGCAGTTCTTC	CASSYTPDPSGVYNEQFF
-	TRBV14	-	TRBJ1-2	TGTGCCAGCAGCCAAGTCGACAGTCGGTATGGCTACACCTTC	CASSQVDSRYGYTF
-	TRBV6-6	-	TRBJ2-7	TGTGCCAGCAGCCGCAGGGGACCACTCTACGAGCAGTACTTC	CASSRRGPLYEQYF
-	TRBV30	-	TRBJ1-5	TGTGCCTGGACCCCGGGGGGTAGCAATCAGCCCCAGCATTTT	CAWTPGGSNQPQHF
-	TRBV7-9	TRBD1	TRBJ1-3	TGTGCCAGCAGCTTAGATCCGGGACAGGGAAGAAACACCATATATTTT	CASSLDPGQGRNTIYF
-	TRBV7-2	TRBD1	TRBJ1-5	TGTGCCAGCAGCCAGAAGACAGGGGGGGAGCCCCAGCATTTT	CASSQKTGGEPQHF
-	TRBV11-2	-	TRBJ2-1	TGTGCCAGCAGCTTCAGATTGGACAGTAGCTCCTACAATGAGCAGTTCTTC	CASSFRLDSSSYNEQFF
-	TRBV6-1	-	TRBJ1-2	TGTGCCGTTGGTATAGGTGTCGCGGGCTATGGCTACACCTTC	CAVGIGVAGYGYTF
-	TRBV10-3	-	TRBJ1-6	TGTGCCATCCGAGTCGTTCCGGACCTCTATAATTCACCCCTCCACTTT	CAIRVVPDLYNSPLHF
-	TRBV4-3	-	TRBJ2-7	TGCGCCAGCAGCCAAGGGGACCACCCTTCCTACGAGCAGTACTTC	CASSQGDHPSYEQYF
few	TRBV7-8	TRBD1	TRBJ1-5	TGTGCCAGCAGCCGAGGGACAGGGGGCTTTCAGCCCCAGCATTTT	CASSRGTGGFQPQHF
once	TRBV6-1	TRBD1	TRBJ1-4	TGTGCCAGCACCTTGGGGACAGTTAATGAAAAACTGTTTTTT	CASTLGTVNEKLFF
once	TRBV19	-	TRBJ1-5	TGTGCCAGTAGTACGGACAGACTTAATCAGCCCCAGCATTTT	CASSTDRLNQPQHF
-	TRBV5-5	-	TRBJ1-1	TGTGCCAGCAGCTTGATTTGGGGAGAGAACACTGAAGCTTTCTTT	CASSLIWGENTEAFF
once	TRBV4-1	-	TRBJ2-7	TGCGCCAGCAGCCAAGATCGCCCAAAATACGAGCAGTACTTC	CASSQDRPKYEQYF
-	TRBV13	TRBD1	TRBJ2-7	TGTGCCAGCAGCTTACAGGGGACAGGCTCGTACGAGCAGTACTTC	CASSLQGTGSYEQYF
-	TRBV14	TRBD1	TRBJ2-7	TGTGCCAGCAGCCAAGAATGGACAGGGGCTAACGAGCAGTACTTC	CASSQEWTGANEQYF
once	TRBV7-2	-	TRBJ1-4	TGTGCCAGCAGCCTAAGGCGTCAAGCCCTTAATGAAAAACTGTTTTTT	CASSLRRQALNEKLFF
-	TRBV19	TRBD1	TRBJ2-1	TGTGCCAGTAGCCGAATCTCGACAGGGGGGGGTTACAATGAGCAGTTCTTC	CASSRISTGGGYNEQFF
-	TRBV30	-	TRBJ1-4	TGTGCCTGGAGTGTACTCCACACTAATGAAAAACTGTTTTTT	CAWSVLHTNEKLFF
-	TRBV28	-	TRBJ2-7	TGTGCCAGCAGTTACGGGAGCTCCTACGAGCAGTACTTC	CASSYGSSYEQYF
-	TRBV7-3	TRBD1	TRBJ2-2	TGTGCCAGCAGCCCCCTCAGGACAGGGGGCCCCGGGGAGCTGTTTTTT	CASSPLRTGGPGELFF
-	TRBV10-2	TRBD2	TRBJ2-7	TGCGCCAGCAGAACGGCGGGAGGGCTCTCCTACGAGCAGTACTTC	CASRTAGGLSYEQYF